These T cell receptor beta chains were read from a single sample in a study of CD8 T cells in Susac syndrome. Using its own MiXCR run on the immunoSEQ multiplex PCR reads, TCRdb lists one record per CDR3 protein. The repertoire includes under 200,000 distinct CDR3 sequences, 85% to 95% of them detected once, and 0.095% to 0.13% sits in the top ten. The source material was CD4+ T cells from PBMCs. These receptors originate from a human donor with Susac syndrome. The CDR3 runs from the conserved cysteine through the conserved F or W. D genes are given only for firm matches. Size values are once, few and many counts, or a class for expanded clones, and some rows have none.

D: TRBD1
size: few
V: TRBV7-2
J: TRBJ2-5
DNA: TGTGCCAGCAGCACTGGACAGGGGAGGGAGACCCAGTACTTC
CDR3: CASSTGQGRETQYF

D: NA
size: NA
V: TRBV5-6
J: TRBJ1-2
DNA: TGTGCCAGCAGCGTGAGTCAGGGACTTGATGGCTACACCTTC
CDR3: CASSVSQGLDGYTF

D: TRBD1
size: NA
V: TRBV3-1
J: TRBJ1-2
DNA: TGTGCCAGCAGCCAAGCGGACAGGAGTCCCAGGGGCTACACCTTC
CDR3: CASSQADRSPRGYTF

D: NA
size: NA
V: TRBV7-2
J: TRBJ2-2
DNA: TGTGCCAGCAGTTTCAGCGCGAACACCGGGGAGCTGTTTTTT
CDR3: CASSFSANTGELFF

D: TRBD2
size: NA
V: TRBV9
J: TRBJ2-3
DNA: TGTGCCAGCAGCCCCTGGGGGGGTACAGATACGCAGTATTTT
CDR3: CASSPWGGTDTQYF

D: TRBD2
size: NA
V: TRBV7-2
J: TRBJ2-1
DNA: TGTGCCAGCAGCTTCTCTCCTAGCGGGGCAGACAATGAGCAGTTCTTC
CDR3: CASSFSPSGADNEQFF

D: NA
size: NA
V: TRBV5-6
J: TRBJ1-2
DNA: TGTGCCAGCAGCTTAAGGCCGGATAACTATGGCTACACCTTC
CDR3: CASSLRPDNYGYTF

D: TRBD2
size: once
V: TRBV25-1
J: TRBJ2-1
DNA: TGTGCCAGCAGTGAAGGGGGACTAGCGGCTCTCTTC
CDR3: CASSEGGLAALF

D: TRBD1
size: NA
V: TRBV29-1
J: TRBJ2-3
DNA: TGCAGCGTCGATGGACAGGGGAGTATGGATACGCAGTATTTT
CDR3: CSVDGQGSMDTQYF

D: TRBD1
size: NA
V: TRBV11-2
J: TRBJ1-2
DNA: TGTGCCAGCAGCCTGTCTAGGGGGCGGATGACCTATGGCTACACCTTC
CDR3: CASSLSRGRMTYGYTF

D: TRBD1
size: NA
V: TRBV5-1
J: TRBJ2-7
DNA: TGCGCCAGCTCGACAGGGAACTACGAGCAGTACTTC
CDR3: CASSTGNYEQYF

D: NA
size: NA
V: TRBV7-9
J: TRBJ1-5
DNA: TGTGCCAGCAGCTTAGGTGGGCAGCGAAATCAGCCCCAGCATTTT
CDR3: CASSLGGQRNQPQHF

D: TRBD1
size: NA
V: TRBV5-1
J: TRBJ1-2
DNA: TGCGCCAGCAGCCGGGGACGACAGGGGGCGGCTGGCTACACCTTC
CDR3: CASSRGRQGAAGYTF

D: NA
size: NA
V: TRBV6-1
J: TRBJ2-1
DNA: TGTGCCACCCGGGACTACAATGAGCAGTTCTTC
CDR3: CATRDYNEQFF

D: NA
size: NA
V: TRBV12-3/TRBV12-4
J: TRBJ2-7
DNA: TGTGCCAGCAGTCCGGACAGCTACGAGCAGTACTTC
CDR3: CASSPDSYEQYF

D: NA
size: NA
V: TRBV30
J: TRBJ1-5
DNA: TGTGCCTGGAGTCCGGCGGGGGATAGCAATCAGCCCCAGCATTTT
CDR3: CAWSPAGDSNQPQHF

D: TRBD1
size: NA
V: TRBV4-2
J: TRBJ1-6
DNA: TGTGCCAGCAGCCAAGGACAGGGGGAAAATTCACCCCTCCACTTT
CDR3: CASSQGQGENSPLHF

D: NA
size: NA
V: TRBV19
J: TRBJ2-1
DNA: TGTGCCAGTCAGGGGCGTCCCTACAATGAGCAGTTCTTC
CDR3: CASQGRPYNEQFF

D: NA
size: few
V: TRBV24-1
J: TRBJ2-1
DNA: TGTGCCACCAGTAGAGGGGCGAGCTCCTACAATGAGCAGTTCTTC
CDR3: CATSRGASSYNEQFF

D: NA
size: NA
V: TRBV12-5
J: TRBJ2-7
DNA: TGTGCTAGTGGTTTGGCCGACAGGCGATCCTACGAGCAGTACTTC
CDR3: CASGLADRRSYEQYF

D: NA
size: NA
V: TRBV3-1
J: TRBJ1-2
DNA: TGTGCCAGCAGCCAGATGTATGGCTACACCTTC
CDR3: CASSQMYGYTF

D: NA
size: NA
V: TRBV4-2
J: TRBJ2-3
DNA: TGTGCCAGCAGCCCCGGGATGAGGCAGTATTTT
CDR3: CASSPGMRQYF

D: TRBD1
size: NA
V: TRBV4-1
J: TRBJ2-1
DNA: TGCGCCAGCAGCCCATACACAGGGGGCCTCTACAATGAGCAGTTCTTC
CDR3: CASSPYTGGLYNEQFF

D: TRBD2
size: NA
V: TRBV7-7
J: TRBJ2-5
DNA: TGTGCCAGCAGTTTCAACGGGGGGGAGACCCAGTACTTC
CDR3: CASSFNGGETQYF

D: TRBD1
size: NA
V: TRBV9
J: TRBJ2-3
DNA: TGTGCCAGCAGCGTCAGGACAGGGGGCATAGATACGCAGTATTTT
CDR3: CASSVRTGGIDTQYF

D: TRBD1
size: NA
V: TRBV24-1
J: TRBJ2-5
DNA: TGTGCCACCAGTGAAACCGGGACAGGGGGCTGGGAGACCCAGTACTTC
CDR3: CATSETGTGGWETQYF